Listed below are T cell receptor beta chains from one sample, sequenced in a study of lymphopenia after photon versus proton radiotherapy. The assay was immunoSEQ multiplex PCR, and TCRdb's table has in-frame clones only and misses some. The table includes some 70,000 clones, around 86% detected once. The source was peripheral blood, collected from a patient treated with proton-based radiotherapy. These receptors originate from an elderly man with esophageal cancer. The CDR3 runs from the conserved cysteine through the conserved F or W. The D gene is left open where the match is weak. Not every row has a clone size; where given, it reads once, few, many or a size class.

d_gene	v_gene	j_gene	abundance	CDR3aa	CDR3nt
TRBD1	TRBV6-5	TRBJ1-3	.	CASSNLGTVIYF	TGTGCCAGCAGTAACTTAGGGACAGTAATATATTTT
TRBD2	TRBV4-3	TRBJ2-7	.	CASSQELAGGGYEQYF	TGCGCCAGCAGCCAGGAACTAGCGGGAGGAGGGTACGAGCAGTACTTC
TRBD2	TRBV11-2	TRBJ2-3	.	CASSLLTSGRGGTDTQYF	TGTGCCAGCAGCTTACTCACTAGCGGGAGAGGGGGCACAGATACGCAGTATTTT
TRBD2	TRBV7-6	TRBJ2-1	.	CASSRTSGSVHEQFF	TGTGCCAGCAGCCGGACTAGCGGGAGTGTTCATGAGCAGTTCTTC
.	TRBV2	TRBJ1-1	.	CASRGVIEAFF	TGTGCCAGCAGGGGAGTAATTGAAGCTTTCTTT
.	TRBV9	TRBJ2-1	.	CASSVVEYSYNEQFF	TGTGCCAGCAGCGTAGTCGAGTACTCCTACAATGAGCAGTTCTTC
.	TRBV29-1	TRBJ1-1	.	CSVDFGGAANTEAFF	TGCAGCGTCGACTTCGGGGGGGCTGCAAACACTGAAGCTTTCTTT
.	TRBV19	TRBJ2-5	.	CASSILGAPQETQYF	TGTGCCAGTAGTATTTTGGGGGCGCCCCAAGAGACCCAGTACTTC
.	TRBV5-1	TRBJ1-1	once	CASSLGSGAGTEAFF	TGCGCCAGCAGCTTGGGGTCAGGGGCGGGCACTGAAGCTTTCTTT
.	TRBV7-2	TRBJ2-2	.	CASSLTGFGTGELFF	TGTGCCAGCAGCCTAACAGGGTTTGGCACCGGGGAGCTGTTTTTT
.	TRBV18	TRBJ2-5	.	CASSPTYGTPGETQYF	TGTGCCAGCTCACCAACGTATGGCACTCCGGGGGAGACCCAGTACTTC
TRBD1	TRBV6-5	TRBJ1-5	.	CASSYEGTGWQPQHF	TGTGCCAGCAGTTACGAGGGGACAGGGTGGCAGCCCCAGCATTTT
.	TRBV6-1	TRBJ1-2	.	CASRRINYGYTF	TGTGCCAGCAGGAGAATAAACTATGGCTACACCTTC
.	TRBV5-1	TRBJ1-5	few	CASSPGGEQPQHF	TGCGCCAGCTCCCCGGGGGGAGAACAGCCCCAGCATTTT
TRBD1	TRBV7-9	TRBJ2-2	.	CASRPGTGVPGELFF	TGTGCCAGCAGACCCGGGACAGGGGTCCCCGGGGAGCTGTTTTTT
.	TRBV10-3	TRBJ1-2	.	CAISDEGTYGYTF	TGTGCCATCAGTGACGAGGGTACCTATGGCTACACCTTC
.	TRBV7-2	TRBJ2-1	.	CASSFPSTSFPEQFF	TGTGCCAGCAGCTTTCCCTCGACTAGTTTTCCTGAGCAGTTCTTC
TRBD1	TRBV28	TRBJ1-3	.	CASTIGGSGNTIYF	TGTGCCAGCACCATAGGGGGCTCCGGAAACACCATATATTTT
.	TRBV29-1	TRBJ2-1	.	CSVEESSGSYNEQFF	TGCAGCGTTGAAGAAAGTAGCGGAAGCTACAATGAGCAGTTCTTC
TRBD1	TRBV7-7	TRBJ1-4	.	CASSPRTGWKLFF	TGTGCCAGCAGCCCCCGGACAGGGTGGAAACTGTTTTTT
TRBD2	TRBV10-1	TRBJ2-3	.	CASKRLAASTDTQYF	TGCGCCAGCAAACGACTAGCGGCTAGCACAGATACGCAGTATTTT
.	TRBV9	TRBJ2-1	.	CASSVTGSTYNEQFF	TGTGCCAGCAGCGTTACAGGGAGTACCTACAATGAGCAGTTCTTC
TRBD2	TRBV25-1	TRBJ2-7	.	CASSSGGTRYEQYF	TGTGCCAGCTCCTCCGGGGGGACGAGATACGAGCAGTACTTC
TRBD2	TRBV10-3	TRBJ2-1	.	CAISDRAGVANEQFF	TGTGCCATCAGTGACAGGGCGGGAGTGGCCAATGAGCAGTTCTTC
.	TRBV9	TRBJ2-1	.	CASSSARGPYNEQFF	TGTGCCAGCAGCTCGGCCAGGGGCCCCTACAATGAGCAGTTCTTC
.	TRBV5-1	TRBJ2-1	few	CASSPLDGGTNEQFF	TGCGCCAGCAGCCCACTTGACGGGGGGACAAATGAGCAGTTCTTC
.	TRBV5-1	TRBJ2-2	.	CATRENSANTGELFF	TGCGCCACCAGGGAAAACTCCGCGAACACCGGGGAGCTGTTTTTT
.	TRBV28	TRBJ2-1	.	CASSPRDRGHNEQFF	TGTGCCAGCAGCCCCCGAGATCGGGGGCACAATGAGCAGTTCTTC
.	TRBV7-2	TRBJ1-3	.	CASRVGRNGNTIYF	TGTGCCAGCAGAGTGGGCCGGAATGGAAACACCATATATTTT
.	TRBV5-1	TRBJ1-4	once	CASSLEQPNEKLFF	TGCGCCAGCAGCTTGGAGCAGCCGAATGAAAAACTGTTTTTT
TRBD1	TRBV6-1	TRBJ2-2	.	CASRGDRGNTGELFF	TGTGCCAGCAGAGGGGACAGAGGGAACACCGGGGAGCTGTTTTTT
TRBD1	TRBV29-1	TRBJ2-7	.	CSGIRGPYEQYF	TGCAGCGGGATCAGGGGGCCCTACGAGCAGTACTTC
TRBD1	TRBV18	TRBJ2-5	once	CASSPGTGRPETQYF	TGTGCCAGCTCACCCGGGACAGGGAGGCCAGAGACCCAGTACTTC
.	TRBV7-2	TRBJ1-6	once	CASSFPRDSYNSPLHF	TGTGCCAGCAGCTTCCCCCGGGACTCCTATAATTCACCCCTCCACTTT
TRBD1	TRBV28	TRBJ1-2	.	CASSPPGQGNGYTF	TGTGCCAGCAGTCCTCCGGGACAGGGGAATGGCTACACCTTC
.	TRBV9	TRBJ2-3	.	CASSNPSEWHTQYF	TGTGCCAGCAGCAACCCATCGGAGTGGCATACGCAGTATTTT
.	TRBV15	TRBJ1-3	.	CATRGPSGNTIYF	TGTGCCACCAGGGGTCCCTCTGGAAACACCATATATTTT
TRBD2	TRBV5-6	TRBJ2-3	.	CASSLRPSGTDTQYF	TGTGCCAGCAGCTTGCGGCCTAGCGGGACAGATACGCAGTATTTT
TRBD2	TRBV5-4	TRBJ2-1	.	CASSRDYDNEQFF	TGTGCCAGCAGCCGGGACTACGACAATGAGCAGTTCTTC
TRBD1	TRBV19	TRBJ1-2	.	CASSSGQGYYGYTF	TGTGCCAGTAGTTCGGGACAGGGATACTATGGCTACACCTTC
TRBD1	TRBV29-1	TRBJ2-5	.	CSVEPSQGQQETQYF	TGCAGCGTTGAGCCCAGTCAGGGACAGCAAGAGACCCAGTACTTC
.	TRBV5-6	TRBJ2-1	.	CASISGLLRNEQFF	TGTGCCAGCATCTCCGGGTTGCTTCGTAATGAGCAGTTCTTC
.	TRBV5-6	TRBJ1-4	.	CASSLWEGLNNEKLFF	TGTGCCAGCAGCTTGTGGGAGGGGCTAAATAATGAAAAACTGTTTTTT
TRBD1	TRBV19	TRBJ1-1	.	CASSIGPGQGTGEAFF	TGTGCCAGTAGTATAGGTCCGGGACAGGGGACCGGTGAAGCTTTCTTT
.	TRBV11-2	TRBJ1-3	once	CASSLDFGHLAGNTIYF	TGTGCCAGCAGCTTAGATTTTGGTCATCTAGCTGGAAACACCATATATTTT
TRBD1	TRBV9	TRBJ2-6	.	CASSRWGQGYSGANVLTF	TGTGCCAGCAGCAGATGGGGACAGGGTTACTCTGGGGCCAACGTCCTGACTTTC
.	TRBV5-4	TRBJ2-2	once	CASSLAQRDTGELFF	TGTGCCAGCAGCTTGGCACAGAGAGACACCGGGGAGCTGTTTTTT
.	TRBV7-8	TRBJ2-7	.	CASSLAQTYEQYF	TGTGCCAGCAGCTTAGCGCAGACCTACGAGCAGTACTTC